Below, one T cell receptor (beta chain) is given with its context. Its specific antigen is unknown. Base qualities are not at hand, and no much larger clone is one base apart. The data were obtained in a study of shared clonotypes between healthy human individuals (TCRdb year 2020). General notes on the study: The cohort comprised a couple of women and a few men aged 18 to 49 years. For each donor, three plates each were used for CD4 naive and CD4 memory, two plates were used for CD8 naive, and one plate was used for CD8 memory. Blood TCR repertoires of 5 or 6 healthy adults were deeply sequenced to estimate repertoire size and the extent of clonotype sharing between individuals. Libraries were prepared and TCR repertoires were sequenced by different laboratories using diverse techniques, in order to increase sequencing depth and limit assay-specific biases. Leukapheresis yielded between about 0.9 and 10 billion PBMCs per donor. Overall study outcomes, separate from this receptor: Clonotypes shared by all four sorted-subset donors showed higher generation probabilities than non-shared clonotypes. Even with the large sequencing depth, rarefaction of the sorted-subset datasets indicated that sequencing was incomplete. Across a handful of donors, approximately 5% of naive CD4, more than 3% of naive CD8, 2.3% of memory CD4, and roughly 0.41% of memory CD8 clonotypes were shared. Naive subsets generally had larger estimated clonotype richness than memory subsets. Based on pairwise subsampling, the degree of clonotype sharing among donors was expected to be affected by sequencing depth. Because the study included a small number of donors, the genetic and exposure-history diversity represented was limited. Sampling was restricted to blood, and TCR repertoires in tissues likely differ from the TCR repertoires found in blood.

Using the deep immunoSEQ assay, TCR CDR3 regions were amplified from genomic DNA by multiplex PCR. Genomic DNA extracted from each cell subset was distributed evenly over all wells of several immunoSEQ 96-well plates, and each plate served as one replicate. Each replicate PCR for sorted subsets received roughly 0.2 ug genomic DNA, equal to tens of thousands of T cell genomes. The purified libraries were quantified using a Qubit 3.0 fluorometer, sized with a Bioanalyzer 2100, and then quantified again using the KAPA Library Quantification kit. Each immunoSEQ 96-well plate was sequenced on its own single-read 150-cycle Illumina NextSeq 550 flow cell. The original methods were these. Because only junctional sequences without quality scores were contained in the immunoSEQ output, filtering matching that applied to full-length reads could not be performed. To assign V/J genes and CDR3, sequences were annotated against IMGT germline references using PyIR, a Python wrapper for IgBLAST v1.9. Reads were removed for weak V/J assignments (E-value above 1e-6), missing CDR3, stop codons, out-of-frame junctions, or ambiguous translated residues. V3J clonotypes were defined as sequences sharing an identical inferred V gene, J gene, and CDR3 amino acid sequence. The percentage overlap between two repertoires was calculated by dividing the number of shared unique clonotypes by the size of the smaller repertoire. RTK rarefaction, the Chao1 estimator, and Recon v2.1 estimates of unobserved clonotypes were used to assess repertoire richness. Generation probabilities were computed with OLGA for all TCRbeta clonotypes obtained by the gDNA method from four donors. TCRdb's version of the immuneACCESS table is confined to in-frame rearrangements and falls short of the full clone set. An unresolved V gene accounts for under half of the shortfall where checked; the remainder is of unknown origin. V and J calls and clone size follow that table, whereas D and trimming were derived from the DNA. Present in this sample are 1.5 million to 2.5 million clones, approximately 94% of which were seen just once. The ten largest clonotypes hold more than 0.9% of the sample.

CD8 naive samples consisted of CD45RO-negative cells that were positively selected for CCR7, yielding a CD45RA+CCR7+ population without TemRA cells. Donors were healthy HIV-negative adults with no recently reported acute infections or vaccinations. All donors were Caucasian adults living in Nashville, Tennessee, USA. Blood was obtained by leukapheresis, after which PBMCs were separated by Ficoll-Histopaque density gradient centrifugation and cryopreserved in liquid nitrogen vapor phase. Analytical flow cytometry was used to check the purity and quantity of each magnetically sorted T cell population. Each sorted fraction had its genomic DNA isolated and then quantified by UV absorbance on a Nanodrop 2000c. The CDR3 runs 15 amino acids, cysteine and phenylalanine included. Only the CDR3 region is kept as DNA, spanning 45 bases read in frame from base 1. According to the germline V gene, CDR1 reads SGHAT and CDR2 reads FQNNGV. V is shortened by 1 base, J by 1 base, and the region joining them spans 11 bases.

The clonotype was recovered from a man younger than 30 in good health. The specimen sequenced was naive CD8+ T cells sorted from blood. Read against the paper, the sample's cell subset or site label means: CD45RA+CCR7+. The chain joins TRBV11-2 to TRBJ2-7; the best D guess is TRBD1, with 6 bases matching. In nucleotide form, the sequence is TGTGCCAGCAGCTTAGGCTCAGGGGAGTCCTACGAGCAGTACTTC. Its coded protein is CASSLGSGESYEQYF.